The clone carrying this T cell receptor (beta chain) was detected only a few times. The record originates from a study of shared T cell receptors in the human thymus. The table came from immunoSEQ multiplex PCR; TCRdb's copy has only in-frame clones and leaves some out. Here the sample spans hundreds of thousands of clones, 88% being singletons. The CDR3 has 13 residues. Trimming took 4 bases from V and 8 from J, leaving 12 bases between them. Germline loops: CDR1 SGHAT, CDR2 FQNNGV. This same sample was also part of a study on human thymus T cells.

The sequenced sample was thymocytes. This clonotype was sampled from a boy in the first two years of life with a congenital heart defect. The V and J genes are TRBV11-2 and TRBJ2-4; perhaps TRBD2 as D (7 bases). CDR3 in DNA: TGTGCCAGCAGCTCAAGGGGGGGCCACATTCAGTACTTC. Its protein is CASSSRGGHIQYF.